This passage covers 3 T cell receptor beta chains from one sample sequenced in a study of T cell changes during pregnancy in multiple sclerosis. The method was immunoSEQ multiplex PCR; TCRdb's version includes in-frame clones alone and lacks a portion of them. The table has 85,000 to 130,000 clones, approximately 94% seen once. The sample consisted of peripheral blood, taken before pregnancy. These receptor sequences come from a female donor with multiple sclerosis, enrolled in a pregnancy study.

This chain joins TRBV9 and TRBJ1-4; D perhaps matches TRBD1 (6 bases). The CDR3 covers 17 residues. The germline V gene encodes CDR1 SGDLS and CDR2 YYNGEE. Deletions cut 0 bases from V and 5 bases from J, with 17 bases between. The DNA of the CDR3 is TGTGCCAGCAGCGTAGCTCCGATTGGGGGCAGAAATGAAAAACTGTTTTTT. Translated, it gives CASSVAPIGGRNEKLFF.

The chain links TRBV4-3 to TRBJ2-7, with D possibly being TRBD2 (6 bases). Deletions cut 0 bases from V and 3 bases from J, with 12 bases between. The CDR3 runs 15 residues. From germline, CDR1 is LGHNA and CDR2 YSLEER. The CDR3 spells CASSQEGSGDYEQYF. In DNA, the CDR3 is TGCGCCAGCAGCCAAGAGGGGTCGGGGGACTACGAGCAGTACTTC.

This clone came up once. The chain couples TRBV19 to TRBJ2-1, with 10 bases identical to TRBD2. Trimming cost V 5 bases and J 2 bases; bases outside gene matches: 3. CDR3 size: 15 residues. From germline, CDR1 is LNHDA and CDR2 SQIVND (reference sequence). CDR3: CASSFGLAAYNEQFF. As DNA, the CDR3 is TGTGCCAGTAGTTTCGGACTAGCGGCCTACAATGAGCAGTTCTTC.